This T cell receptor beta chain was profiled in a study of blood T cell repertoires in COVID-19. In the original workflow: Quantification of nucleated cells was approximated via reference gene primer amplification. Assay used: immunoSEQ multiplex PCR; TCRdb lists only in-frame clones, some missing. Clone size and V and J calls were adopted from that table, with D and trimming inferred from the DNA. This sample yields approximately 260,000 clones, of which around 80% are seen a single time; approximately 4% belongs to the top ten. The CDR3 is made up of 14 amino acids. Germline V gene data show CDR1 as GTSNPN and CDR2 as SVGIG (reference sequence). The ends lost 7 bases at V and 4 bases at J; junction bases unmatched: 10. Enrolled through a virtual design, the participants were between roughly 18 and 100 years of age and came from around 25 US areas.

Material: PBMCs or T cells enriched from blood (not recorded which). V usage is TRBV30 and J usage is TRBJ1-3; 7 bases are shared with TRBD1. The sequence was obtained from a man aged 25 to 45 with acute COVID-19. For the CDR3, the DNA is TGTGCCTCAGGGGGAGGCCCGTCAGGAAACACCATATATTTT. It translates to CASGGGPSGNTIYF.